Below, 23 T cell receptor beta chains from the same sample are listed, as sequenced in a study of vaccination effects on CD4 cells after COVID-19. Prior to sequencing, the ViraFEST assay stimulated PBMC with viral peptide pools, which expanded the antigen-specific CD4+ T cells. CD4+ T cells were isolated after less than 13 days of culture. Their cognate antigens are unknown. The data were produced by immunoSEQ multiplex PCR, yet TCRdb's version contains in-frame clones alone and is incomplete. Seen here are 45,000 to 65,000 clones, around 86% observed once, and the top ten hold about 2.6%. The specimen comprised CD4+ T cells from PBMCs cultured with HCoV-229E spike peptides, sampled before COVID-19 vaccination. These receptors all stem from a human donor who received a COVID-19 vaccine.

The V call is TRBV6-5, the J call TRBJ2-3, with 8 bases that match TRBD1. Germline CDR1 and CDR2: MNHEY and SVGAGI. The CDR3 consists of 15 residues. J gave up 1 base and V 6 bases, and 6 bases lay outside the gene matches. This chain's CDR3 is CASRDPGQGTDTQYF. The CDR3 DNA reads as TGTGCCAGCAGAGACCCGGGACAGGGCACAGATACGCAGTATTTT.

Here the CDR3 reads CATSTTNYGYTF. In nucleotides, the CDR3 is TGTGCCACCAGCACCACTAACTATGGCTACACCTTC. V usage is TRBV15 and J usage is TRBJ1-2; the D is unclear. The germline gives CDR1 LNHNV, CDR2 YYDKDF (reference sequence). V was trimmed by 4 bases and J by 0 bases, leaving 3 bases between them. CDR3 length equals 12 residues.

This clone was recorded a few times. This sequence joins TRBV10-3 and TRBJ2-3, with TRBD2 matching over 10 bases. With 4 bases clipped from V and 3 bases from J, the junction kept 4 bases outside the gene matches. The CDR3 totals 15 residues. In germline, CDR1 is ENHRY, CDR2 SYGVKD. CDR3 sequence (DNA): TGTGCCATCAGTGCCAGCGGGGGGGGAACAGATACGCAGTATTTT. Protein product: CAISASGGGTDTQYF.

This clone turned up a few times. This CDR3 is CASSYSIYGYTF. The CDR3 DNA sequence: TGTGCCAGCAGTTACTCGATCTATGGCTACACCTTC. The chain uses TRBV6-2 or TRBV6-3 and TRBJ1-2; D remains ambiguous. Trimming removed 0 bases at V and 4 bases at J, with 3 bases between. In germline, CDR1 is MNHEY, CDR2 SVGEGT. This CDR3 has 12 amino acids.

The chain carries TRBV27 and TRBJ1-6; TRBD1 matches at 7 bases. The CDR3 runs to 15 residues. The germline CDR1 and CDR2 sequences are MNHEY and SMNVEV (reference sequence). V lost 5 bases and J lost 4; bases outside the gene matches: 5. The CDR3 DNA is TGTGCCAGCAGTCGGACAGGTGTTTATAATTCACCCCTCCACTTT. As protein: CASSRTGVYNSPLHF.

This chain links TRBV7-7 with TRBJ1-1; D uncertain. The V end lost 5 bases, the J end lost 1 base, and 8 bases lay between the germline ends. The CDR3 has 13 residues. Germline-derived CDR1 and CDR2 are SSHAT and FNYEAQ (reference sequence). CDR3 in amino acids: CASSLTTNTEAFF. The CDR3 coding sequence is TGTGCCAGCAGCCTAACAACGAACACTGAAGCTTTCTTT.

The CDR3 loop reads CASSQDGYTEAFF. DNA for the CDR3: TGTGCCAGCAGCCAGGACGGATACACTGAAGCTTTCTTT. V gene TRBV7-2 combines with J gene TRBJ1-1; no firm D call. Germline V lookup: CDR1 SGHTA, CDR2 FQGNSA. V was clipped by 5 bases and J by 3 bases, with 10 bases between them. This CDR3 region has 13 residues.

The V and J genes are TRBV20-1 and TRBJ2-1; D not certain. This CDR3 has 14 residues. Trimming removed 3 bases at V and 2 bases at J, with 11 bases between. Per germline, CDR1 DFQATT and CDR2 SNEGSKA (reference sequence). The CDR3, as DNA: TGCAGTGCTAGTAGCAGGCGTACCTACAATGAGCAGTTCTTC. It is translated as CSASSRRTYNEQFF.

This rearrangement joins TRBV5-5 to TRBJ2-1; D might be TRBD1 (6 bases). Trimming removed 3 bases at V and 8 bases at J, with 12 bases between. The CDR3 covers 13 residues. CDR1 is SGHKS, CDR2 YYEKEE, per germline (reference sequence). The CDR3 DNA sequence: TGTGCCAGCAGCTACCACAGGGTCCATGAGCAGTTCTTC. Translation: CASSYHRVHEQFF.

The genes are TRBV7-9 and TRBJ2-2; D not certain. Germline CDR1 reads SEHNR; CDR2 reads FQNEAQ (reference sequence). CDR3 length: 15 amino acids. With 5 bases removed from V and 0 bases from J, the gap between germline ends came to 10 bases. The CDR3 sequence is CASSGDVTNTGELFF. The CDR3 bases are TGTGCCAGCAGCGGGGATGTAACGAACACCGGGGAGCTGTTTTTT.

This rearrangement joins TRBV5-8 to TRBJ2-4; possibly TRBD1 for D (5 bases). Deletions cut 3 bases from V and 12 bases from J, with 13 bases between. The CDR3 spans 12 residues. Germline-derived CDR1 and CDR2 are SGHTS and YDEGEE. The CDR3 spells CASSSDSRAQYF. As DNA, the CDR3 is TGTGCCAGCAGCTCTGACAGCCGGGCTCAGTACTTC.

This clone was counted a few times. This chain uses TRBV5-1 with TRBJ2-1; 16 bases match TRBD2. Trimming took 4 bases from V and 6 from J; bases not matched to a gene: 4. From germline, CDR1 is SGHRS and CDR2 YFSETQ. The CDR3 consists of 16 residues. The CDR3 DNA sequence: TGCGCCAGCAGCGTGGGACTAGCGGGGGGGCTCAATGAGCAGTTCTTC. This translates into CASSVGLAGGLNEQFF.

This clone is categorized as medium-sized. The chain recombines TRBV4-3 with TRBJ2-3; 8 nucleotides agree with TRBD2. Losses at the gene ends were 5 bases for V and 2 bases for J; bases not matched to a gene: 6. Germline loops: CDR1 LGHNA, CDR2 YSLEER. There are 15 residues in the CDR3. The CDR3 sequence: CASSYGGGNTDTQYF. CDR3 coding DNA: TGCGCCAGCAGCTACGGGGGGGGTAACACAGATACGCAGTATTTT.

This clone appeared a few times. This rearrangement joins TRBV10-2 to TRBJ2-1, with D maybe TRBD1 (6 bases). This CDR3 comprises 16 residues. CDR1 and CDR2 from the germline V gene are WSHSY and SAAADI. V gave up 2 bases and J gave up 5 bases, with 16 bases separating them. The CDR3, as DNA: TGCGCCAGCAGTGAGATGGGGCAGGGGAAAGACAATGAGCAGTTCTTC. Translation gives CASSEMGQGKDNEQFF.

The chain uses TRBV7-8 and TRBJ2-5, with 10 bases aligning to TRBD1. The ends lost 6 bases at V and 4 bases at J; junction bases unmatched: 5. The CDR3 has 14 residues. Germline V gene sequence: CDR1 SGHVS, CDR2 FQNEAQ. This CDR3 is CASRRQGAIETQYF. CDR3 DNA: TGTGCCAGCAGGCGACAGGGGGCTATAGAGACCCAGTACTTC.

This chain joins TRBV4-1 and TRBJ2-5, with TRBD2 matching over 7 bases. The CDR3 runs to 17 residues. V was clipped by 1 base and J by 5 bases; unmatched bases: 13. CDR1 and CDR2 (germline): MGHRA, YSYEKL. CDR3 sequence: CASSQAGWAGVGETQYF. CDR3 in DNA: TGCGCCAGCAGCCAAGCCGGGTGGGCGGGGGTAGGGGAGACCCAGTACTTC.

The V and J genes are TRBV6-5 and TRBJ1-1; the D gene is possibly TRBD1 (5 bases). The V end was cut by 11 bases, the J end by 5 bases, with 12 bases between. The CDR3 extends over 11 amino acids. From germline, CDR1 is MNHEY and CDR2 SVGAGI. The CDR3: CAVQGRTEAFF. The CDR3 DNA reads TGTGCCGTCCAGGGTCGGACTGAAGCTTTCTTT.

The V and J genes are TRBV5-1 and TRBJ1-3; perhaps TRBD1 as D (6 bases). Germline lookup yields CDR1 SGHRS and CDR2 YFSETQ. V was cut by 0 bases and J by 2 bases, with 12 bases left in between. The length of the CDR3 is 16 residues. The CDR3 is CASSLDGGATGNTIYF. CDR3 sequence (DNA): TGCGCCAGCAGCTTGGACGGGGGCGCAACTGGAAACACCATATATTTT.

The V and J genes are TRBV19 and TRBJ2-1; 11 bases fit TRBD1. CDR1 is LNHDA and CDR2 is SQIVND in the germline V gene (reference sequence). Trimming cost V 1 base and J 9 bases; bases outside gene matches: 8. CDR3 size: 16 residues. The CDR3 coding sequence is TGTGCCAGTAGTATAGTAAGAGGGACAGGGGGGACTGAGCAGTTCTTC. Amino acid sequence: CASSIVRGTGGTEQFF.

The CDR3 protein is CATSDLQGYGYTF. As DNA, the CDR3 is TGTGCCACCAGTGATTTGCAGGGATATGGCTACACCTTC. The V and J genes are TRBV24-1 and TRBJ1-2; D might be TRBD1 (5 bases). The CDR3 loop spans 13 amino acids. Germline CDR1 KGHDR, CDR2 SFDVKD. The V and J ends lost 0 bases and 5 bases respectively, with 6 bases between them.

The chain joins TRBV24-1 to TRBJ1-1, with a tentative D call TRBD1 (5 bases). Germline V gene lookup returns CDR1 KGHDR and CDR2 SFDVKD. The CDR3 spans 15 residues. Trimming pared 4 bases from V and 3 bases from J, leaving 14 bases between. In DNA, the CDR3 is TGTGCCACCAGTGACCCACGGGGGGGGGACACTGAAGCTTTCTTT. This gives the protein CATSDPRGGDTEAFF.

This chain joins TRBV3-1 (or the pseudogene TRBV3-2) and TRBJ1-4; no reliable D call. The length of the CDR3 is 15 residues. Trimming cost V 5 bases and J 1 base, with 11 bases left between them. Germline V gene sequence: CDR1 LGHDT, CDR2 YNNKEL (reference sequence). The CDR3 here is CASSNGIQTNEKLFF. The CDR3 nucleotides are TGTGCCAGCAGCAATGGGATACAAACTAATGAAAAACTGTTTTTT.

This clone was detected only once. The chain joins TRBV28 to TRBJ1-2; possibly TRBD1 for D (5 bases). V dropped 4 bases and J dropped 3 bases, with 6 bases sitting between them. CDR3 length equals 12 residues. The V gene's germline CDR1 is MDHEN and CDR2 SYDVKM. CDR3 in amino acids: CASSWGDYGYTF. As DNA, the CDR3 is TGTGCCAGCAGTTGGGGGGACTATGGCTACACCTTC.